This T cell receptor beta chain originates from a study of T cell responses to AZD1222 COVID-19 vaccine. Whole-study results and caveats: The reported proportion of spike-specific TCRs targeting unmutated variant regions was nearly half. Clonal diversity may have been underestimated in mostly white British donors. Only a handful of AZD1222 recipients, several in all, had baseline seropositivity. Researchers report vaccine-associated CD4 TCRs spanning spike, with dominance at 160-218 and 743-854.

TCRdb's table, derived via immunoSEQ multiplex PCR, lists solely in-frame clones and lacks some. The sample has around 100,000 clones, 87% seen once. For this clone: Its antigen is still unknown.

This CDR3 comprises 15 residues. V dropped 0 bases and J dropped 5 bases, with 13 bases sitting between them. The germline gives CDR1 LNHNV, CDR2 YYDKDF (reference sequence). Sequenced here: peripheral blood, sampled on day 0 of AZD1222 vaccination. This receptor was identified in an adult in good health. This rearrangement joins TRBV15 to TRBJ1-2, with D hard to call. This CDR3 reads CATSREAGGSYGYTF. DNA for the CDR3: TGTGCCACCAGCAGAGAAGCAGGAGGGTCTTATGGCTACACCTTC. Filled out from reference TRBV15 and TRBJ1-2, the complete variable domain reads DAMVIQNPRYQVTQFGKPVTLSCSQTLNHNVMYWYQQKSSQAPKLLFHYYDKDFNNEADTPDNFQSRRPNTSFCFLDIRSPGLGDTAMYLCATSREAGGSYGYTFGSGTRLTVV.